Listed below are T cell receptor beta chains from one sample, sequenced in a study of blood T cell repertoires in COVID-19. Produced via immunoSEQ multiplex PCR; TCRdb's table is partial and in-frame only. This sample carries about 140,000 clones, about nine tenths of them seen once, and the ten largest clones take around 1.6%. The sequenced material came from peripheral blood. The receptors here all came from a human donor in a cohort sampled during active COVID-19. The CDR3 runs from the conserved cysteine through the conserved F or W. The D gene is left open where the match is weak. Not every row has a clone size; where given, it reads once, few, many or a size class.

DNA: TGTGCCACCAGCAGAGATTGGGGGGAAGGTAATTCACCCCTCCACTTT; CDR3: CATSRDWGEGNSPLHF; D: NA; J: TRBJ1-6; size: NA; V: TRBV15
DNA: TGTGCCAGCAGACCTACCGGGACAGGGATTTCAGATACGCAGTATTTT; CDR3: CASRPTGTGISDTQYF; D: TRBD1; J: TRBJ2-3; size: NA; V: TRBV2
DNA: TGCGCCAGCAGCCTTGACAGGGGAGGCGGAGAGACCCAGTACTTC; CDR3: CASSLDRGGGETQYF; D: TRBD1; J: TRBJ2-5; size: NA; V: TRBV5-1
DNA: TGTGCCAGCAGAGTCCGGGACAGGGAGACAGATACGCAGTATTTT; CDR3: CASRVRDRETDTQYF; D: TRBD1; J: TRBJ2-3; size: NA; V: TRBV6-5
DNA: TGTGCCAGCAGCCACAGACAGGGGATTGAAGCTTTCTTT; CDR3: CASSHRQGIEAFF; D: NA; J: TRBJ1-1; size: NA; V: TRBV21-1
DNA: TGCGCCAGCAGCACCGCAGGGGGCTCCTACAATGAGCAGTTCTTC; CDR3: CASSTAGGSYNEQFF; D: TRBD1; J: TRBJ2-1; size: NA; V: TRBV5-1
DNA: TGTGCCAGCTCACCACCGGGACAGGGCGATCAGCCCCAGCATTTT; CDR3: CASSPPGQGDQPQHF; D: TRBD1; J: TRBJ1-5; size: NA; V: TRBV18
DNA: TGTGCCAGCAGTACAGGAGGAAACACCATATATTTT; CDR3: CASSTGGNTIYF; D: NA; J: TRBJ1-3; size: few; V: TRBV28
DNA: TGTGCCAGCAGCCAAGATCGAGGCCACACAGGAGGGGATGGCTACACCTTC; CDR3: CASSQDRGHTGGDGYTF; D: NA; J: TRBJ1-2; size: NA; V: TRBV3-1/TRBV3-2
DNA: TGCGCCAGCAGCTTGGACCCGTCTAAAGCCAAAAACATTCAGTACTTC; CDR3: CASSLDPSKAKNIQYF; D: NA; J: TRBJ2-4; size: NA; V: TRBV5-1
DNA: TGTGCCATCAGCCCACAGGGGTATAGAGAAAAACTGTTTTTT; CDR3: CAISPQGYREKLFF; D: TRBD1; J: TRBJ1-4; size: NA; V: TRBV10-3
DNA: TGTGCCAGCAGCCCCATAAATGTAGCGGGGGGCGCCTACAATGAGCAGTTCTTC; CDR3: CASSPINVAGGAYNEQFF; D: TRBD2; J: TRBJ2-1; size: NA; V: TRBV7-3
DNA: TGCAGCGTTGAAGGTGCTGAGCGAAACACCATATATTTT; CDR3: CSVEGAERNTIYF; D: NA; J: TRBJ1-3; size: NA; V: TRBV29-1
DNA: TGTGCCAGCAGCTCCACAGGGTTGAGCAATCAGCCCCAGCATTTT; CDR3: CASSSTGLSNQPQHF; D: NA; J: TRBJ1-5; size: NA; V: TRBV7-2
DNA: TGTGCCAGCAGCCAAGTCCGGGGAGGCACTTTTAGCTCCTACAATGAGCAGTTCTTC; CDR3: CASSQVRGGTFSSYNEQFF; D: NA; J: TRBJ2-1; size: NA; V: TRBV3-1/TRBV3-2
DNA: TGCGCCAGCAGCCAGATAGCGGGGGGCGCCGAGCAGTTCTTC; CDR3: CASSQIAGGAEQFF; D: TRBD2; J: TRBJ2-1; size: NA; V: TRBV4-3
DNA: TGTGCCAGCAGTTACTGGCAGGCTGGCAGTGAGCAGTTCTTC; CDR3: CASSYWQAGSEQFF; D: NA; J: TRBJ2-1; size: NA; V: TRBV6-5
DNA: TGCAGCGTCGCAACTCAAGTGAACACTGAAGCTTTCTTT; CDR3: CSVATQVNTEAFF; D: NA; J: TRBJ1-1; size: NA; V: TRBV29-1
DNA: TGTGCCAGTAGAAGCGGACTATCTAATCAGCCCCAGCATTTT; CDR3: CASRSGLSNQPQHF; D: NA; J: TRBJ1-5; size: NA; V: TRBV19
DNA: TGTGCCAGCTCACCACCGGTCTACCCAGGAACCTACGAGCAGTACTTC; CDR3: CASSPPVYPGTYEQYF; D: NA; J: TRBJ2-7; size: NA; V: TRBV18
DNA: TGTGCCAGCAGCTCCCGGGACAGTAGCTCCTACGAGCAGTACTTC; CDR3: CASSSRDSSSYEQYF; D: TRBD1; J: TRBJ2-7; size: NA; V: TRBV7-9
DNA: TGTGCCAGCAGCACGGGACTAGCGGGTGTCGAGCAGTACTTC; CDR3: CASSTGLAGVEQYF; D: TRBD2; J: TRBJ2-7; size: NA; V: TRBV13
DNA: TGTGCCAGCAGCGTAGGTGCCAGGCCTTCCTACGAGCAGTACTTC; CDR3: CASSVGARPSYEQYF; D: NA; J: TRBJ2-7; size: NA; V: TRBV9
DNA: TGTGCCAGCAGCTTATTGCCTAGCGGGGGGCGGGGCACAGATACGCAGTATTTT; CDR3: CASSLLPSGGRGTDTQYF; D: TRBD2; J: TRBJ2-3; size: NA; V: TRBV7-3
DNA: TGTGCCAGCAGGTTTCGAGTTAACCCCAATCAGCCCCAGCATTTT; CDR3: CASRFRVNPNQPQHF; D: NA; J: TRBJ1-5; size: NA; V: TRBV2
DNA: TGTGCCAGCAGCTTAGCGCCAGATCGAAACACCATATATTTT; CDR3: CASSLAPDRNTIYF; D: NA; J: TRBJ1-3; size: NA; V: TRBV11-2
DNA: TGTGCCAGCAGCCCGGACGCCCGGGAAGGCTACACCTTC; CDR3: CASSPDAREGYTF; D: NA; J: TRBJ1-2; size: NA; V: TRBV3-1/TRBV3-2
DNA: TGTGCCAGCAGCGTAATAAGACAGGAGGCGGGGAACACTGAAGCTTTCTTT; CDR3: CASSVIRQEAGNTEAFF; D: NA; J: TRBJ1-1; size: NA; V: TRBV7-9
DNA: TGTGCCAGCAGCGCCCGGACAGGCCAGAGACCCCTCCACTTT; CDR3: CASSARTGQRPLHF; D: TRBD1; J: TRBJ1-6; size: NA; V: TRBV3-1/TRBV3-2
DNA: TGTGCCAGCTCACCAACAGACACCGGGGAGCTGTTTTTT; CDR3: CASSPTDTGELFF; D: NA; J: TRBJ2-2; size: NA; V: TRBV18
DNA: TGTGCCAGCAGCGTGACAGGGAACACTGAAGCTTTCTTT; CDR3: CASSVTGNTEAFF; D: NA; J: TRBJ1-1; size: NA; V: TRBV7-3
DNA: TGTGCCAGCAGCGGTGCGGGGCAAGAGACCCAGTACTTC; CDR3: CASSGAGQETQYF; D: NA; J: TRBJ2-5; size: NA; V: TRBV7-9
DNA: TGTGCCAGTAGTATTGGACAGGGCGGGCCCCAGTATTTT; CDR3: CASSIGQGGPQYF; D: TRBD1; J: TRBJ2-3; size: NA; V: TRBV19
DNA: TGCGCCAGCAGCTTACAGGGGTTGGAGGAGACCCAGTACTTC; CDR3: CASSLQGLEETQYF; D: TRBD1; J: TRBJ2-5; size: NA; V: TRBV5-1
DNA: TGTGCCAGCAGCTTAGAAATAGATGCCAAAAACATTCAGTACTTC; CDR3: CASSLEIDAKNIQYF; D: NA; J: TRBJ2-4; size: once; V: TRBV11-2
DNA: TGCGCCAGCAGCTTGGCATCAGGGGCTAGGAACGAGCAGTACTTC; CDR3: CASSLASGARNEQYF; D: NA; J: TRBJ2-7; size: NA; V: TRBV5-1
DNA: TGCGCCAGCAGCTTGCGGATAGCTCGATCCAACTATGGCTACACCTTC; CDR3: CASSLRIARSNYGYTF; D: NA; J: TRBJ1-2; size: NA; V: TRBV5-1
DNA: TGTGCCAGCAGCTTAGCAGGGGGCGGCCCCCTCGGGGAGCTGTTTTTT; CDR3: CASSLAGGGPLGELFF; D: TRBD1; J: TRBJ2-2; size: NA; V: TRBV7-6
DNA: TGTGCCATCAGAACGACAGCGCTCAATGAGCAGTTCTTC; CDR3: CAIRTTALNEQFF; D: NA; J: TRBJ2-1; size: NA; V: TRBV10-3
DNA: TGCGCCAGCGGACTAGCGGGGGGTGCGGATACGCAGTATTTT; CDR3: CASGLAGGADTQYF; D: TRBD2; J: TRBJ2-3; size: NA; V: TRBV5-1
DNA: TGTGCCAGTAGTATAGATGTAACGGAGACCACAGATACGCAGTATTTT; CDR3: CASSIDVTETTDTQYF; D: NA; J: TRBJ2-3; size: NA; V: TRBV19
DNA: TGTGCCAGCAGCCGCAGGGCCCGTGGGAACACCATATATTTT; CDR3: CASSRRARGNTIYF; D: NA; J: TRBJ1-3; size: NA; V: TRBV5-8
DNA: TGCGCCAGCAGCAGGGATACTCAGGGTGCGTTAGGCTACACCTTC; CDR3: CASSRDTQGALGYTF; D: NA; J: TRBJ1-2; size: NA; V: TRBV5-1
DNA: TGTGCCAGCAGCTTGGTTACTAGTGGCTACACCTTC; CDR3: CASSLVTSGYTF; D: NA; J: TRBJ1-2; size: NA; V: TRBV5-8
DNA: TGTGCCAGCAGTGAAGGCCGACAGGGGCGGTACGAGCAGTACTTC; CDR3: CASSEGRQGRYEQYF; D: TRBD1; J: TRBJ2-7; size: NA; V: TRBV2
DNA: TGTGCTAGTGGTAAGACAGCGAACACTGAAGCTTTCTTT; CDR3: CASGKTANTEAFF; D: NA; J: TRBJ1-1; size: NA; V: TRBV12-5
DNA: TGTGCCATCAGCCCCCTCAAGACAGGGGGAAATAATTCACCCCTCCACTTT; CDR3: CAISPLKTGGNNSPLHF; D: TRBD1; J: TRBJ1-6; size: NA; V: TRBV10-3
DNA: TGTGCCAGTAGTATAGATCCGGGCTACGAGCAGTACTTC; CDR3: CASSIDPGYEQYF; D: NA; J: TRBJ2-7; size: NA; V: TRBV19
DNA: TGTGCCTGGAGGGGGGCCGTCAACTATGGCTACACCTTC; CDR3: CAWRGAVNYGYTF; D: NA; J: TRBJ1-2; size: NA; V: TRBV30
DNA: TGTGCCAGCACCGGACAGTCCCCTAATCAGCCCCAGCATTTT; CDR3: CASTGQSPNQPQHF; D: NA; J: TRBJ1-5; size: NA; V: TRBV6-5
DNA: TGTGCCAGCAGCAAAGTCGGTAGGGGACAGGGCTATGGCTACACCTTC; CDR3: CASSKVGRGQGYGYTF; D: NA; J: TRBJ1-2; size: NA; V: TRBV21-1
DNA: TGTGCCAGCAGCCGGAGGGGACAGGGGGCCGCCTACGAGCAGTACTTC; CDR3: CASSRRGQGAAYEQYF; D: TRBD1; J: TRBJ2-7; size: NA; V: TRBV7-9
DNA: TGTGCCAGCACGGGGTCGGCGAGGGAGACCCAGTACTTC; CDR3: CASTGSARETQYF; D: NA; J: TRBJ2-5; size: NA; V: TRBV2
DNA: TGTGCCAGCAACAGAGGGGCAGGGGGCGCAGGAGGGGATGAAAAACTGTTTTTT; CDR3: CASNRGAGGAGGDEKLFF; D: TRBD1; J: TRBJ1-4; size: NA; V: TRBV9
DNA: TGCGCCAGCAGCTTGGGCCAGTCGATTTACGAGCAGTACTTC; CDR3: CASSLGQSIYEQYF; D: NA; J: TRBJ2-7; size: NA; V: TRBV5-1
DNA: TGTGCCAGTAAATTGGGTTTTGGGGCCTGGCAGCCCCAGCATTTT; CDR3: CASKLGFGAWQPQHF; D: NA; J: TRBJ1-5; size: NA; V: TRBV19
DNA: TGTGCCAGCAGCTTTGACAGGCCTTACGAGCAGTACTTC; CDR3: CASSFDRPYEQYF; D: NA; J: TRBJ2-7; size: NA; V: TRBV11-1